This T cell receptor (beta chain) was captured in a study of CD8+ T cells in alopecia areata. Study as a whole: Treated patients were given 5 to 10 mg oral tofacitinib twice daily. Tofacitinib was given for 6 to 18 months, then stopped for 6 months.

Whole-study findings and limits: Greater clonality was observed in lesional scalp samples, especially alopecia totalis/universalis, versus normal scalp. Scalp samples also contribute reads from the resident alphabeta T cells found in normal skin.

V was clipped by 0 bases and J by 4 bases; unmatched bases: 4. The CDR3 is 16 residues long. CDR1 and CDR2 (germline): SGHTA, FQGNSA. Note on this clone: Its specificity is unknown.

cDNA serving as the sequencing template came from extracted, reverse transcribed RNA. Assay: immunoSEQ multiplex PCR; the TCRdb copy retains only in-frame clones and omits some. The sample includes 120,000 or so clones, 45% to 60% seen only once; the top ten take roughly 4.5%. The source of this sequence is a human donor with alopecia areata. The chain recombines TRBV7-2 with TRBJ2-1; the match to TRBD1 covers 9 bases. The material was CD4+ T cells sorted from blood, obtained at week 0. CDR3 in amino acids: CASSLARQGGYNEQFF. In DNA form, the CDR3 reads TGTGCCAGCAGCTTAGCGAGACAGGGGGGGTACAATGAGCAGTTCTTC.